This T cell receptor beta chain was captured in a study of shared clonotypes between healthy human individuals. Study overall: Sampling drew on donors who were a couple of women and a few men aged 18 to 49.

Running of the assay took place at deep level. Methods used by the authors: Filtering differed since immunoSEQ provided only junctions, with no quality scores. Using immunoSEQ multiplex PCR, the repertoire was profiled, and TCRdb retains in-frame clones only, with some absent. V, J and clone size reflect that table, while D and trimming were determined from the DNA. Among fewer than 1 million clones listed, about 96% were seen once. CD8 cells classed as naive were CD45RO-negative and positively selected for CCR7, excluding terminally differentiated effector memory CD45RA+ cells. Sequencing was carried out using naive CD8+ T cells sorted from blood. This receptor was taken from a man aged 25-45 years in good health.

The CDR3 sequence: CASSPRPLGMGTEAFF. In DNA, the CDR3 is TGTGCCAGCAGCCCCCGCCCGCTGGGGATGGGGACTGAAGCTTTCTTT. The chain combines TRBV13 with TRBJ1-1; the D is unclear. The germline CDR1 and CDR2 sequences are PRHDT and FYEKMQ (reference sequence). V lost 5 bases and J 5 bases, leaving 21 bases between the germline ends. The CDR3 runs to 16 residues.